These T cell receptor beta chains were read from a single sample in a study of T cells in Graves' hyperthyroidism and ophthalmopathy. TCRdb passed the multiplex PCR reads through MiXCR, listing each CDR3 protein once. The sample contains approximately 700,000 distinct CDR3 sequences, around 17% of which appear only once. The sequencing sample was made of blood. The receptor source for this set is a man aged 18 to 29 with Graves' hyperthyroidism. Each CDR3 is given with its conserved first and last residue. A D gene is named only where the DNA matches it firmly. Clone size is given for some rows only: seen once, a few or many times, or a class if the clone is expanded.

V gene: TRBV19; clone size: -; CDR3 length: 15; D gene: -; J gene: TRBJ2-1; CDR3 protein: CASFGRGVSDNEQFF; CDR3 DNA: TGTGCCAGTTTTGGACGGGGAGTTAGCGACAATGAGCAGTTCTTC
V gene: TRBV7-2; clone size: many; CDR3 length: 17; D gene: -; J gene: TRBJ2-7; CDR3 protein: CASSFRPTTVSSYEQYF; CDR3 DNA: TGTGCCAGCAGCTTTCGCCCTACGACGGTGAGCTCCTACGAGCAGTACTTC
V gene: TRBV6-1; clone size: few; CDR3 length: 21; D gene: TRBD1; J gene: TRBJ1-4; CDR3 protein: CASSEVVIRWGTAATNEKLFF; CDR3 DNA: TGTGCCAGCAGTGAAGTTGTAATAAGATGGGGGACAGCAGCAACTAATGAAAAACTGTTTTTT
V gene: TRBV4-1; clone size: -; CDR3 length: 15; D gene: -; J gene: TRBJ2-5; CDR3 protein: CASSQVRGREETQYF; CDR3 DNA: TGCGCCAGCAGCCAAGTTCGGGGCAGAGAAGAGACCCAGTACTTC
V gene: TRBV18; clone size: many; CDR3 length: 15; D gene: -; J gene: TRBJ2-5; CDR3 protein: CASSPPGQLGETQYF; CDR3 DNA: TGTGCCAGCTCACCACCGGGACAACTAGGCGAGACCCAGTACTTC
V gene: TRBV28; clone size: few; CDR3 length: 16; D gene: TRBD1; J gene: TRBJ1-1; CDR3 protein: CASIGNRGRGNTEAFF; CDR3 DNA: TGTGCCAGCATCGGTAACAGGGGGCGAGGGAACACTGAAGCTTTCTTT
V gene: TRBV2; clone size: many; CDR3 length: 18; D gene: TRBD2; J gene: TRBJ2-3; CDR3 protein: CASSVLLAGSKGTDTQYF; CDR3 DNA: TGTGCCAGCAGTGTGTTACTAGCGGGCTCCAAGGGCACAGATACGCAGTATTTT
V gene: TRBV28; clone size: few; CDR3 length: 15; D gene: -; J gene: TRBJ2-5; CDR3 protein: CASSVLYRPKETQYF; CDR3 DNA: TGTGCCAGCAGTGTCCTATATCGCCCTAAGGAGACCCAGTACTTC
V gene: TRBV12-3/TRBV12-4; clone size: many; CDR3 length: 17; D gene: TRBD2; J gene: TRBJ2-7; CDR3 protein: CASSPGLAGGPGGEQYF; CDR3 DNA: TGTGCCAGCAGTCCTGGACTAGCGGGAGGCCCTGGGGGGGAGCAGTACTTC
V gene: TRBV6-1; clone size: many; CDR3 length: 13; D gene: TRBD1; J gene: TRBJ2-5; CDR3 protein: CATRDSEQETQYF; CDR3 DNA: TGTGCCACCCGGGACAGCGAGCAAGAGACCCAGTACTTC
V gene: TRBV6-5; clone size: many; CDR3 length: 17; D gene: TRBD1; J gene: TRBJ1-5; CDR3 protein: CASSYTTGGGSNQPQHF; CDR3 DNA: TGTGCCAGCAGTTACACGACAGGGGGAGGAAGCAATCAGCCCCAGCATTTT
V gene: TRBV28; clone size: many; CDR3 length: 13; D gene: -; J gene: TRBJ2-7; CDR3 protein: CASSVSSSYEQYF; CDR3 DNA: TGTGCCAGCAGTGTCAGTAGCTCCTACGAGCAGTACTTC
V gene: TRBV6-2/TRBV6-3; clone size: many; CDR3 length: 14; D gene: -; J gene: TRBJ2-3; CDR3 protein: CASSYLANGDTQYF; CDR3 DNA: TGTGCCAGCAGTTATTTGGCCAACGGGGATACGCAGTATTTT
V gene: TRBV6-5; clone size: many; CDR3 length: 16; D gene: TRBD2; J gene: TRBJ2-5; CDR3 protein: CASSYVGGRDQETQYF; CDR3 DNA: TGTGCCAGCAGTTACGTCGGCGGGAGGGACCAAGAGACCCAGTACTTC
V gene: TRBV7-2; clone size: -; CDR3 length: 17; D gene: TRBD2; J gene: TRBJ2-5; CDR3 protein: CASSQRTSGAGQETQYF; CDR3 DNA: TGTGCCAGCAGCCAGAGGACTAGCGGGGCGGGACAAGAGACCCAGTACTTC
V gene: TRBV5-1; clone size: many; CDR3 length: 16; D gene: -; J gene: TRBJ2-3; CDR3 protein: CASSPQEGWYTDTQYF; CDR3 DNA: TGCGCCAGCAGCCCCCAGGAGGGATGGTACACAGATACGCAGTATTTT
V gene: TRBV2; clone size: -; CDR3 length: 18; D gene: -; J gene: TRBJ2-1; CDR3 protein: CASTTKGISLGSYNEQFF; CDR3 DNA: TGTGCCAGCACTACAAAAGGGATTTCCTTGGGCTCCTACAATGAGCAGTTCTTC
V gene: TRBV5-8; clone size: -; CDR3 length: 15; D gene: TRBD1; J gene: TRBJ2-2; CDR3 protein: CASSGTGVSTGELFF; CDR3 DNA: TGTGCCAGCAGCGGGACAGGGGTGTCCACCGGGGAGCTGTTTTTT
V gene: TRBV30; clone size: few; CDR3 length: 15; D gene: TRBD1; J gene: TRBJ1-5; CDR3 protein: CAWSESTTGRQPQHF; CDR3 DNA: TGTGCCTGGAGCGAGAGCACGACAGGGAGGCAGCCCCAGCATTTT
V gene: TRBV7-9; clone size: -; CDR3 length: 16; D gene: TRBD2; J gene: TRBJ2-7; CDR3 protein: CASSTALAGELYEQYF; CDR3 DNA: TGTGCCAGCAGCACAGCCCTAGCGGGAGAGCTCTACGAGCAGTACTTC
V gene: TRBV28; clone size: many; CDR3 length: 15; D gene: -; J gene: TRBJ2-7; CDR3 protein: CASRAYQGGSYEQYF; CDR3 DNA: TGTGCCAGCAGGGCCTACCAGGGGGGCTCCTACGAGCAGTACTTC
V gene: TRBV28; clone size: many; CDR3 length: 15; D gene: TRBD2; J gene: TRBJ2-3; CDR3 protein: CASSETSGYTDTQYF; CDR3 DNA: TGTGCCAGCAGTGAGACTAGCGGATACACAGATACGCAGTATTTT
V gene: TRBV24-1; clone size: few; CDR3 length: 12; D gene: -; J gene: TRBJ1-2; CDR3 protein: CATSETQAGYTF; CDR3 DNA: TGTGCCACCAGTGAGACGCAGGCCGGCTACACCTTC
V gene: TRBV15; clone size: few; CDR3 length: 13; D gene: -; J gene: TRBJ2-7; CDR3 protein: CATSSLATHEQYF; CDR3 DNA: TGTGCCACCAGCAGCCTAGCTACCCACGAGCAGTACTTC
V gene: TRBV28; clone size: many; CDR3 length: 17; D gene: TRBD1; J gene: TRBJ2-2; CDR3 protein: CASNSGQRTANTGELFF; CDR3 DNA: TGTGCCAGCAACTCGGGACAGCGAACCGCGAACACCGGGGAGCTGTTTTTT
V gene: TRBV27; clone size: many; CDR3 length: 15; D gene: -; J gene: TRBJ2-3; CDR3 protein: CASTLRAGATDTQYF; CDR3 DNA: TGTGCCAGCACTCTTCGGGCAGGGGCCACAGATACGCAGTATTTT
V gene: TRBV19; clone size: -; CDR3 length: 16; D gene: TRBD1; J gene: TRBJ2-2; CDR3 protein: CASNTGTGNLAGELFF; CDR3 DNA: TGTGCCAGTAACACCGGGACAGGGAATCTTGCCGGGGAGCTGTTTTTT
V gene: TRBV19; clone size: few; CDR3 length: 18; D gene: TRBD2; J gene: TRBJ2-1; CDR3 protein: CASSIRGTSGFLYNEQFF; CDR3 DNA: TGTGCCAGTAGTATAAGGGGGACTAGCGGCTTTTTGTACAATGAGCAGTTCTTC
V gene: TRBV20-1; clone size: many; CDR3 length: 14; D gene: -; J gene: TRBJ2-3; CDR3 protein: CSADSSGPLDTQYF; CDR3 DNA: TGCAGTGCCGACTCGTCCGGACCTCTAGATACGCAGTATTTT